One sample yielded the 7 T cell receptor beta chains listed below, sequenced in a study of OX40 agonist ivuxolimab in advanced cancers. Some clones are missing from TCRdb's copy, which holds only in-frame ones; the method was immunoSEQ multiplex PCR. The repertoire consists of about 19,000 clones, with less than 90% occurring once and the leading ten covering around 50%. The sequences come from CD4+ or CD8+ T cells sorted from blood, collected in a trial of the OX40 agonist ivuxolimab. These receptors all come from an adult with an advanced solid tumor such as melanoma, head and neck, liver or kidney cancer.

The V call is TRBV6-1, the J call TRBJ2-7; TRBD2 matches 8 bases. V trimming: 0 bases; J trimming: 1 base; junction bases outside the gene matches: 11. Per the germline V gene, CDR1 is MNHNS and CDR2 is SASEGT. The CDR3 runs 18 residues. CDR3 sequence reads: CASSEAPGGRARSYEQYF. In nucleotides, the CDR3 is TGTGCCAGCAGTGAAGCGCCGGGGGGGAGGGCCCGATCCTACGAGCAGTACTTC.

The V gene is TRBV7-9, the J gene TRBJ1-5, with D tentatively TRBD1 (5 bases). Trimming pared 5 bases from V and 6 bases from J, leaving 8 bases between. The germline V gene has CDR1 SEHNR and CDR2 FQNEAQ (reference sequence). The CDR3 sequence is 12 residues long. The CDR3 region has the DNA TGTGCCAGCAGCCTAGGGGCTCAGCCCCAGCATTTT. Encoded protein: CASSLGAQPQHF.

To note about this clone: Other DNA sequences in this sample translate to the same CDR3. The gene calls are TRBV7-9 and TRBJ2-7; tentative D call: TRBD1 (5 bases). CDR1 and CDR2 (germline): SEHNR, FQNEAQ (reference sequence). CDR3 size: 11 residues. The germline V and J ends were trimmed by 2 bases and 6 bases, with 5 bases remaining between them. CDR3 coding DNA: TGTGCCAGCAGCTTACAGGGCGAGCAGTACTTC. It is translated as CASSLQGEQYF.

This CDR3 is CASSLEWTSGNEQFF. CDR3 in DNA: TGTGCCAGCAGCTTAGAGTGGACTAGCGGGAATGAGCAGTTCTTC. The chain links TRBV7-6 to TRBJ2-1; TRBD2 agrees at 11 bases. Trimming took 1 base from V and 7 from J; bases not matched to a gene: 3. The CDR3 runs 15 residues. CDR1 and CDR2 (germline): SGHVS, FNYEAQ.

The V gene is TRBV15, the J gene TRBJ1-4; D gene unclear. The CDR3 runs to 16 residues. Germline assignment: CDR1 LNHNV and CDR2 YYDKDF (reference sequence). V was shortened by 1 base and J by 3 bases, with 12 bases between the two germline ends. The CDR3 reads CATSRVPGSANEKLFF. The CDR3 region has the DNA TGTGCCACCAGCAGAGTACCGGGGTCGGCTAATGAAAAACTGTTTTTT.

This clone appeared once. The chain is built from TRBV29-1 and TRBJ2-7, with 8 bases that match TRBD1. Looked up from germline, CDR1 is SQVTM and CDR2 is ANQGSEA. The CDR3 covers 16 residues. With V trimmed by 6 bases and J by 4 bases, 17 bases remained unmatched. CDR3 region: CSVGALDRGVRYEQYF. Here the CDR3 DNA reads TGCAGCGTGGGGGCACTTGACAGGGGTGTAAGATACGAGCAGTACTTC.

This sequence joins TRBV7-9 and TRBJ2-5, with D perhaps TRBD2 (5 bases). There are 18 residues in the CDR3. Germline V gene lookup returns CDR1 SEHNR and CDR2 FQNEAQ (reference sequence). Trimming took off 7 bases at V and 4 bases at J, with 28 bases between the two ends. CDR3: CASTLNSDPEGAPETQYF. The CDR3 bases are TGTGCCAGCACTCTAAACTCAGACCCTGAGGGAGCACCAGAGACCCAGTACTTC.